The TCR beta chain under discussion was sequenced for a study of glioma-infiltrating T cells after dendritic cell vaccination. Study in general: Dendritic cell vaccination trial patients had either newly diagnosed or recurrent glioblastoma.

The V gene lost 0 bases and the J gene lost 0 bases, with 12 bases spanning the gap. From germline, CDR1 is MGHRA and CDR2 YSYEKL. This CDR3 spans 17 amino acids. TCRB CDR3 was amplified from 2 ug genomic DNA or less. Assay: immunoSEQ multiplex PCR; the TCRdb copy retains only in-frame clones and omits some. The sample records about 92,000 clones, just over 85% being singletons. Study-level points and caveats: TCR clonality showed no direct relationship with survival.

For this clone: Its target is not known.

The rearrangement links TRBV4-1 to TRBJ1-5, with D unresolved. The source was blood, collected before dendritic cell vaccination. The sequence was obtained from a human donor with glioblastoma. The CDR3 loop reads CASSQDPGLYSNQPQHF. CDR3 DNA sequence: TGCGCCAGCAGCCAAGATCCGGGTCTATATAGCAATCAGCCCCAGCATTTT.